Reported below is one T cell receptor (beta chain). This sample is part of a study of blood T cell repertoires in COVID-19. In the source study's methods: Amplifying reference gene primers gave estimates of nucleated cell counts. Repertoires were generated with immunoSEQ multiplex PCR, while TCRdb's copy carries only in-frame clones and drops some. The V and J calls and the clone size are those of that table, but D and trimming were determined from the DNA. The data hold about 14,000 clones, with about 83% observed a single time. The length of the CDR3 is 14 residues. The germline V gene encodes CDR1 MNHEY and CDR2 SMNVEV (reference sequence). The V gene end was trimmed by 5 bases and the J gene end by 5 bases; junction bases not matched to a gene: 4.

The sample consisted of peripheral blood. The chain recombines TRBV27 with TRBJ1-4; 8 bases match TRBD1. This clonotype was obtained from a man aged 50 to 60 with active COVID-19. CDR3 amino acids: CASSPWDRNEKLFF. In DNA form, the CDR3 reads TGTGCCAGCAGTCCATGGGACAGGAATGAAAAACTGTTTTTT.